This T cell receptor beta chain appears in the sequencing data of a study of blood T cell repertoires in COVID-19. Across the study: Spain, Italy and the United States supplied samples that represented acute and convalescent COVID-19. T cells, B-cell-depleted T cells, or PBMCs supplied cDNA or gDNA.

J was trimmed by 11 bases and V by 4 bases; bases with no gene match: 29. Germline-derived CDR1 and CDR2 are SGDLS and YYNGEE. This CDR3 has 22 amino acids. Per the authors' pipeline: Using reference gene primer amplification, nucleated cell counts were estimated. Generated by immunoSEQ multiplex PCR, the TCRdb table keeps only in-frame clones and is missing some. V and J calls and clone size are those listed in that table; D and trimming were worked out from the DNA. This sample has around 270,000 clones, with more than 75% found just once. The rearrangement links TRBV9 to TRBJ2-2; 13 bases agree with TRBD2. The TCR comes from a woman aged 45-65 years with acute or convalescent COVID-19. Sequencing was performed on peripheral blood. CDR3 nucleotides: TGTGCCAGCAGCTCCCCTAGAGGGGGCGGACTAGCGGGAGAGATTGTAGGGGGAGAGCTGTTTTTT. As protein: CASSSPRGGGLAGEIVGGELFF. Full variable domain (missing parts from reference TRBV9 and TRBJ2-2): DSGVTQTPKHLITATGQRVTLRCSPRSGDLSVYWYQQSLDQGLQFLIQYYNGEERAKGNILERFSAQQFPDLHSELNLSSLELGDSALYFCASSSPRGGGLAGEIVGGELFFGEGSRLTVL.